These 26 T cell receptor beta chains were sequenced from one sample in a study of T-cell reconstitution after alpha-beta-depleted transplantation in children. Unique molecular identifiers featured in how the TCRbeta library was prepared. In TCRdb, the PCR reads were re-called with MiXCR into one record per CDR3 protein. The sample holds approximately 200,000 distinct CDR3 sequences, about 14% seen once. Material: PBMCs from the stem cell graft donor, obtained from the stem cell graft. The source of these receptors is a human donor who donated a stem cell graft to a child with acute lymphoblastic leukemia.

This clonotype has at least ten counts. The V gene is TRBV20-1, the J gene TRBJ2-1; maybe TRBD2 (6 bases). CDR3 size: 14 residues. Germline V gene sequence: CDR1 DFQATT, CDR2 SNEGSKA (reference sequence). V was shortened by 5 bases and J by 4 bases, with 15 bases between the two germline ends. The CDR3 region is CSALPGLAYNEQFF. DNA for the CDR3: TGCAGTGCTCTGCCGGGACTGGCTTACAATGAGCAGTTCTTC.

V is TRBV12-3 or TRBV12-4 and J is TRBJ2-7; the match to TRBD1 covers 7 bases. CDR3 size: 12 residues. J gave up 4 bases and V 10 bases, and 7 bases lay outside the gene matches. CDR3 nucleotide sequence: TGTGCCATCGCGACAGGGTGGTACGAGCAGTACTTC. This gives the protein CAIATGWYEQYF.

Only a few counts were recorded for this clonotype. This CDR3 reads CASSDRTGMGYEQYF. CDR3 in DNA: TGCGCCAGCAGCGACCGGACAGGGATGGGCTACGAGCAGTACTTC. This chain joins TRBV5-1 and TRBJ2-7; 8 nucleotides match TRBD1. Per germline, CDR1 SGHRS and CDR2 YFSETQ. The CDR3 has 15 residues. V trimming: 4 bases; J trimming: 3 bases; junction bases outside the gene matches: 9.

This clonotype was seen at least ten times. The rearrangement joins TRBV29-1 to TRBJ2-5; 8 bases match TRBD1. Trimming at V came to 5 bases and at J to 2 bases, leaving 4 bases not matched to a gene. In germline, CDR1 is SQVTM, CDR2 ANQGSEA. This CDR3 spans 13 amino acids. CDR3 in amino acids: CSVPGTGQETQYF. Here the CDR3 DNA reads TGCAGCGTTCCCGGGACAGGTCAAGAGACCCAGTACTTC.

In this sample, this clonotype turned up many times. The rearrangement uses TRBV5-1 and TRBJ2-3; 7 bases are a match to TRBD2. Germline V gene lookup returns CDR1 SGHRS and CDR2 YFSETQ. The CDR3 runs 17 residues. Trimming at V came to 4 bases and at J to 6 bases, leaving 17 bases not matched to a gene. In nucleotides, the CDR3 is TGCGCCAGCAGCCACTGGGCAGCTAGCGGAGGGGCGGATACGCAGTATTTT. Translating it yields CASSHWAASGGADTQYF. Filled out from reference TRBV5-1 and TRBJ2-3, the complete variable domain reads KAGVTQTPRYLIKTRGQQVTLSCSPISGHRSVSWYQQTPGQGLQFLFEYFSETQRNKGNFPGRFSGRQFSNSRSEMNVSTLELGDSALYLCASSHWAASGGADTQYFGPGTRLTVL.

Details on this clonotype: Its ends do not fully match the called genes, so a read error is possible. V and J are TRBV6-1 and TRBJ2-5; the match to TRBD2 covers 9 bases. Germline V gene lookup returns CDR1 MNHNS and CDR2 SASEGT. The CDR3 runs to 15 residues. The CDR3 DNA follows: TGTGACAGCAGTGAGCGGGAGGTATCCCCAGAGACCCAGTACTTC. Translating it yields CDSSEREVSPETQYF.

CDR3 nucleotides: TGCAGTGCTAGAGCAGGAGGGGGCGACTATGGCTACACCTTC. This gives the protein CSARAGGGDYGYTF. The chain couples TRBV20-1 to TRBJ1-2, with 7 positions matching TRBD1. Unmatched junction bases numbered 5, after V lost 1 base and J lost 3 bases. This CDR3 has 14 residues. Germline CDR1 reads DFQATT; CDR2 reads SNEGSKA (reference sequence).

V usage is TRBV5-5 and J usage is TRBJ2-5, with TRBD1 matching 7 bases. Germline V gene lookup returns CDR1 SGHKS and CDR2 YYEKEE (reference sequence). This CDR3 is 14 amino acids long. Germline trimming cut 4 bases from V and 3 bases from J; bases unmatched to any gene: 6. CDR3 sequence reads: CASSTPDREETQYF. CDR3 nucleotides: TGTGCCAGCAGCACGCCAGACAGGGAAGAGACCCAGTACTTC.

This clonotype was observed many times. V usage is TRBV20-1 and J usage is TRBJ1-1; 12 nucleotides align to TRBD1. CDR3 length: 13 amino acids. Unmatched junction bases numbered 3, after V lost 6 bases and J lost 4 bases. Germline V gene lookup returns CDR1 DFQATT and CDR2 SNEGSKA (reference sequence). The CDR3 protein is CSAGTGGFTEAFF. The CDR3 DNA reads TGCAGTGCGGGGACAGGGGGCTTCACTGAAGCTTTCTTT.

Concerning this clonotype: A much larger clone lies one base from this, so it may be a read error. This chain connects TRBV11-2 to TRBJ2-5; TRBD1 aligns across 7 bases. The germline CDR1 and CDR2 sequences are SGHAT and FQNNGV. This CDR3 is 13 amino acids long. Here the CDR3 reads CASGLGTEETQYF. As DNA, the CDR3 is TGTGCCAGCGGCTTAGGGACAGAAGAGACCCAGTACTTC. Together with reference TRBV11-2 and TRBJ2-5, the CDR3 gives the full variable domain: EAGVAQSPRYKIIEKRQSVAFWCNPISGHATLYWYQQILGQGPKLLIQFQNNGVVDDSQLPKDRFSAERLKGVDSTLKIQPAKLEDSAVYLCASGLGTEETQYFGPGTRLLVL.

The V and J genes are TRBV29-1 and TRBJ1-2; 9 positions agree with TRBD1. V lost 6 bases and J lost 4; bases outside the gene matches: 12. The CDR3 runs to 15 residues. Germline CDR1 is SQVTM and CDR2 is ANQGSEA. CDR3 sequence reads: CSVGTGRPLGYGYTF. The CDR3 bases are TGCAGCGTCGGGACAGGGAGGCCCCTAGGCTATGGCTACACCTTC.

This clonotype was detected ten times or more. The chain joins TRBV27 to TRBJ1-1, with a weak D call TRBD1 (6 bases). CDR1 MNHEY and CDR2 SMNVEV come from the germline V gene (reference sequence). Trimming removed 0 bases at V and 9 bases at J, with 14 bases between. The CDR3 consists of 14 residues. In DNA form, the CDR3 reads TGTGCCAGCAGTTTATCGAATACAGGGATCAAAGCTTTCTTT. This sequence encodes CASSLSNTGIKAFF.

This clonotype was counted ten times or more. The V call is TRBV18, the J call TRBJ1-1; the D gene is possibly TRBD1 (6 bases). CDR3 length: 15 amino acids. Germline loops: CDR1 KGHSH, CDR2 LQKENI. Trimming took 0 bases from V and 4 from J, leaving 12 bases between them. Here the CDR3 reads CASSPPGPRGTEAFF. The CDR3 DNA follows: TGTGCCAGCTCACCACCAGGCCCCAGGGGCACTGAAGCTTTCTTT.

This clonotype came up a few times. The J gene is TRBJ1-4, the V gene TRBV4-2; TRBD1 aligns across 8 bases. V lost 4 bases and J lost 8; bases outside the gene matches: 12. Germline CDR1 reads LGHNA; CDR2 reads YNFKEQ. The CDR3 contains 16 residues. The CDR3 region is CASSLGQGQRREKLFF. As DNA, the CDR3 is TGTGCCAGCAGCCTAGGACAGGGCCAGAGGAGGGAAAAACTGTTTTTT.

This clonotype was seen repeatedly, ten times or more. This chain connects TRBV5-5 to TRBJ2-7; 7 bases are a match to TRBD1. V shed 4 bases, J shed 0 bases, and the junction held 7 bases outside the gene matches. The germline gives CDR1 SGHKS, CDR2 YYEKEE (reference sequence). The CDR3 is 15 residues long. CDR3 sequence (DNA): TGTGCCAGCAGCGACAGTTCAGGGGGCTCCTACGAGCAGTACTTC. Protein sequence: CASSDSSGGSYEQYF. The whole variable domain, filled in from reference TRBV5-5 and TRBJ2-7, reads DAGVTQSPTHLIKTRGQQVTLRCSPISGHKSVSWYQQVLGQGPQFIFQYYEKEERGRGNFPDRFSARQFPNYSSELNVNALLLGDSALYLCASSDSSGGSYEQYFGPGTRLTVT.

For this clonotype: One end of the junction fails to match germline, which may point to a read error. This chain connects TRBV11-1 to TRBJ1-2, with TRBD1 as a possible D gene (5 bases). Germline loops: CDR1 SGHAT, CDR2 FQDESV (reference sequence). CDR3 length: 16 amino acids. Here the CDR3 reads CASSLAPPGTNYGYNF. In DNA, the CDR3 is TGTGCCAGCAGCTTAGCCCCCCCCGGGACTAACTATGGCTACAACTTC.

This clonotype was counted at least ten times. The chain carries TRBV5-4 and TRBJ2-2; 7 bases fit TRBD2. With V trimmed by 0 bases and J by 0 bases, 2 bases remained unmatched. The CDR3 is made up of 16 amino acids. The germline V gene has CDR1 SGHNT and CDR2 YYREEE (reference sequence). The CDR3 reads CASSLALAANTGELFF. The CDR3 region has the DNA TGTGCCAGCAGCTTGGCCCTAGCGGCGAACACCGGGGAGCTGTTTTTT. The entire variable domain, with the rest obtained from reference TRBV5-4 and TRBJ2-2, is as follows: ETGVTQSPTHLIKTRGQQVTLRCSSQSGHNTVSWYQQALGQGPQFIFQYYREEENGRGNFPPRFSGLQFPNYSSELNVNALELDDSALYLCASSLALAANTGELFFGEGSRLTVL.

This clonotype has only a few counts. V is TRBV7-2 and J is TRBJ2-1; TRBD2 agrees at 10 bases. V dropped 5 bases and J dropped 9; count of bases not matched to a gene: 10. The CDR3 totals 15 residues. Germline V lookup: CDR1 SGHTA, CDR2 FQGNSA. The CDR3 DNA sequence: TGTGCCAGCAGCAGATCTAGCGGGAGATTGACTGAGCAGTTCTTC. It yields the protein CASSRSSGRLTEQFF.

At least ten counts were recorded for this clonotype. The V call is TRBV20-1, the J call TRBJ1-1; D is unclear. The germline gives CDR1 DFQATT, CDR2 SNEGSKA (reference sequence). The V end lost 3 bases, the J end lost 2 bases, and 7 bases lay between the germline ends. This CDR3 has 12 amino acids. The CDR3 is CSARKGNTEAFF. CDR3 bases: TGCAGTGCTAGGAAAGGTAACACTGAAGCTTTCTTT.

The sample holds many counts of this clonotype. The rearrangement links TRBV7-2 to TRBJ2-5; 13 nucleotides align to TRBD2. Germline V gene lookup returns CDR1 SGHTA and CDR2 FQGNSA. The CDR3 is made up of 17 amino acids. V trimming: 6 bases; J trimming: 2 bases; junction bases outside the gene matches: 9. CDR3 in amino acids: CASSSLGTSGTQETQYF. CDR3 bases: TGTGCCAGCAGTTCTCTAGGGACTAGCGGGACACAAGAGACCCAGTACTTC. Drawing the rest from reference TRBV7-2 and TRBJ2-5, the complete variable domain is GAGVSQSPSNKVTEKGKDVELRCDPISGHTALYWYRQSLGQGLEFLIYFQGNSAPDKSGLPSDRFSAERTGGSVSTLTIQRTQQEDSAVYLCASSSLGTSGTQETQYFGPGTRLLVL.

This clonotype has only a few counts. The chain couples TRBV5-1 to TRBJ2-5; 7 bases map to TRBD2. CDR1 SGHRS and CDR2 YFSETQ come from the germline V gene. CDR3 length: 19 residues. V lost 3 bases to trimming and J lost 0 bases; unmatched junction nucleotides: 17. The CDR3 here is CASSSREGRFRGDQETQYF. The CDR3 DNA sequence: TGCGCCAGCAGCTCGAGGGAGGGGCGTTTTCGAGGGGACCAAGAGACCCAGTACTTC.

This clonotype was counted many times. The chain couples TRBV12-3 or TRBV12-4 to TRBJ1-1; 7 nucleotides match TRBD1. The CDR3 is 14 amino acids. V gave up 6 bases and J gave up 6 bases; unmatched junction bases: 10. Written as DNA, the CDR3 is TGTGCCAGCAGCCTGACAGGGCGCGGGGCTGAAGCTTTCTTT. It specifies CASSLTGRGAEAFF.

The table lists this clonotype with many counts. V is TRBV15 and J is TRBJ2-7, with D hard to call. This CDR3 spans 14 amino acids. The V gene's germline CDR1 is LNHNV and CDR2 YYDKDF (reference sequence). V lost 0 bases and J 5 bases, leaving 11 bases between the germline ends. The CDR3 DNA reads TGTGCCACCAGCAGAGATCAGGAGTCCGACGAGCAGTACTTC. This sequence encodes CATSRDQESDEQYF.

Note on this clonotype: Being one base from a much bigger clone, this may be a read error. CDR3 bases: TGTGCCAGCAGCGACCGGGACAGTGGGATGCACACTGAAGCTTTCTTT. Its translation: CASSDRDSGMHTEAFF. V and J are TRBV6-2 or TRBV6-3 and TRBJ1-1; 7 bases map to TRBD1. The CDR3 is 16 amino acids. Germline CDR1 reads MNHEY; CDR2 reads SVGEGT. V lost 6 bases, J lost 3 bases, and 13 bases stayed unmatched.

This clonotype was found many times. The CDR3 protein is CSAAPRDSPWEQYF. CDR3 nucleotide sequence: TGCAGTGCTGCCCCGCGGGACAGTCCCTGGGAGCAGTACTTC. The chain is built from TRBV20-1 and TRBJ2-7, with D perhaps TRBD1 (7 bases). The CDR3 runs to 14 residues. The V end was cut by 5 bases, the J end by 7 bases, with 21 bases between. Per the germline V gene, CDR1 is DFQATT and CDR2 is SNEGSKA (reference sequence).

V gene TRBV19 combines with J gene TRBJ1-5; D remains unclear. The CDR3 sequence is 14 residues long. The V end lost 3 bases, the J end lost 1 base, and 7 bases lay between the germline ends. Germline V gene sequence: CDR1 LNHDA, CDR2 SQIVND (reference sequence). The CDR3 spells CASSIFSSNQPQHF. The CDR3 DNA sequence: TGTGCCAGTAGTATCTTCTCGAGCAATCAGCCCCAGCATTTT.